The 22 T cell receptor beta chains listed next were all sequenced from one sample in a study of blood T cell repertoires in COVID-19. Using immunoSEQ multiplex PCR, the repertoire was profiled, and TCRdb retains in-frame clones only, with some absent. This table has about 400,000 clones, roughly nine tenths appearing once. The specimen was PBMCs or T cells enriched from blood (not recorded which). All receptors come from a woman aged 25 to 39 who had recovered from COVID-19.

The CDR3 nucleotides read TGTGCCAGCAGCTTGCCGAGAGGCGCTGAAGCTTTCTTT. It codes for CASSLPRGAEAFF. V usage is TRBV5-4 and J usage is TRBJ1-1; D ambiguous. CDR1 SGHNT and CDR2 YYREEE come from the germline V gene (reference sequence). V gave up 1 base and J gave up 6 bases, with 10 bases separating them. The CDR3 length is 13 residues. Drawing the rest from reference TRBV5-4 and TRBJ1-1, the complete variable domain is ETGVTQSPTHLIKTRGQQVTLRCSSQSGHNTVSWYQQALGQGPQFIFQYYREEENGRGNFPPRFSGLQFPNYSSELNVNALELDDSALYLCASSLPRGAEAFFGQGTRLTVV.

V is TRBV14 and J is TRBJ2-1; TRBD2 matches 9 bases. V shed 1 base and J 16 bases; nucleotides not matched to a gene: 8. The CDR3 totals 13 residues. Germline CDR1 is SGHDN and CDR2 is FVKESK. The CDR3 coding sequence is TGTGCCAGCAGCCAAGGCAGGCAGCGGGAGGAATTCTTC. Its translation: CASSQGRQREEFF.

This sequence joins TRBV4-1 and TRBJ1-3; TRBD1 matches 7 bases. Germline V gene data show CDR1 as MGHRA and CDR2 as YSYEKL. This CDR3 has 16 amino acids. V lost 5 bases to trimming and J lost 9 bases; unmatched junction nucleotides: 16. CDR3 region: CASSSWDRGLKGTIYF. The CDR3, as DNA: TGCGCCAGCAGCTCCTGGGACAGAGGACTCAAGGGCACCATATATTTT.

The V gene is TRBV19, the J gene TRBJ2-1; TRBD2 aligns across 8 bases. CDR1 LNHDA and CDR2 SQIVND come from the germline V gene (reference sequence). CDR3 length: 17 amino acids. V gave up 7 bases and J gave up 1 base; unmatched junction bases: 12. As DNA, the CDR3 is TGTGCCAGTATTCCCGGGGGGGGGAGAGAATCCTACAATGAGCAGTTCTTC. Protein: CASIPGGGRESYNEQFF.

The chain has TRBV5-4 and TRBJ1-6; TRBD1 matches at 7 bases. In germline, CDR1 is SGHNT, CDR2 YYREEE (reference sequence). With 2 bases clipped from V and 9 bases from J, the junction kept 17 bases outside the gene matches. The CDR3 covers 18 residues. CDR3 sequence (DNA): TGTGCCAGCAGCTTTCGACAGGGAAGAACGGTGAGGGTTTCACCCCTCCACTTT. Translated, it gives CASSFRQGRTVRVSPLHF.

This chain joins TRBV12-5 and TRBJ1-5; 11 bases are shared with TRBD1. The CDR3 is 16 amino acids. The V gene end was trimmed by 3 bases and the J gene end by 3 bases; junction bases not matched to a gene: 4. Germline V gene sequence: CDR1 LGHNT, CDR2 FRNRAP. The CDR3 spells CASGFGTGGDNQPQHF. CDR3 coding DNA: TGTGCTAGTGGTTTTGGGACAGGGGGGGACAATCAGCCCCAGCATTTT.

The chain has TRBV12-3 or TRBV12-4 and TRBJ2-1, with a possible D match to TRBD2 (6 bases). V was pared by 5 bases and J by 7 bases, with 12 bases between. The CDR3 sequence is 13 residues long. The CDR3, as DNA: TGTGCCAGCAGTGGTAGGACTACAAATGAGCAGTTCTTC. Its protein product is CASSGRTTNEQFF.

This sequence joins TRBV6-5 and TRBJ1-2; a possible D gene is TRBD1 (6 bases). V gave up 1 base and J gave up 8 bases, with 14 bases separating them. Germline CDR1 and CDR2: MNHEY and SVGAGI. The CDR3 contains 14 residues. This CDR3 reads CASSYLTGGGGYTF. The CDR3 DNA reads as TGTGCCAGCAGTTACTTGACAGGCGGGGGAGGCTACACCTTC.

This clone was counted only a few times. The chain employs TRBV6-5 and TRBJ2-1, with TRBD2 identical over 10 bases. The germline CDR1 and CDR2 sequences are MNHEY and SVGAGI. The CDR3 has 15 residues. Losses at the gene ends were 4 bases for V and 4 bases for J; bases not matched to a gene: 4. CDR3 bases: TGTGCCAGCAGTTCCGGGACTAGCGTATACAATGAGCAGTTCTTC. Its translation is CASSSGTSVYNEQFF.

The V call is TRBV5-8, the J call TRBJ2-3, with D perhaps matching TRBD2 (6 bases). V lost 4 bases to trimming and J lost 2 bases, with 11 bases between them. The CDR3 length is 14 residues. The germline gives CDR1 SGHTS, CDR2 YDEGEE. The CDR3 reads CASSRGVTTDTQYF. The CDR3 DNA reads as TGTGCCAGCAGCCGCGGGGTCACCACAGATACGCAGTATTTT.

The CDR3 here is CASSYRASGYNEQFF. Here the CDR3 DNA reads TGTGCCAGCAGTTATCGAGCTAGCGGCTACAATGAGCAGTTCTTC. The chain uses TRBV6-5 and TRBJ2-1; 7 nucleotides agree with TRBD2. Germline V gene sequence: CDR1 MNHEY, CDR2 SVGAGI. The CDR3 spans 15 residues. V dropped 3 bases and J dropped 3; count of bases not matched to a gene: 5.

The CDR3 spells CASEGEYTDTQYF. The CDR3 coding sequence is TGTGCCTCTGAGGGGGAATACACAGATACGCAGTATTTT. This rearrangement joins TRBV24-1 to TRBJ2-3; D might be TRBD1 (6 bases). The CDR3 is made up of 13 amino acids. The germline V gene encodes CDR1 KGHDR and CDR2 SFDVKD. Between the trimmed V and J ends, which lost 12 bases and 2 bases, there was a span of 14 bases.

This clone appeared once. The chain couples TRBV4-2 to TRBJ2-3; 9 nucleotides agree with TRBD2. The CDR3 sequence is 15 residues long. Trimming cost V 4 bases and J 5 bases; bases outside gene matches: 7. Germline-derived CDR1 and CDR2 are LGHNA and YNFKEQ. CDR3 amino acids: CASSPVAGVRDTQYF. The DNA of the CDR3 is TGTGCCAGCAGCCCAGTAGCGGGAGTACGAGATACGCAGTATTTT.

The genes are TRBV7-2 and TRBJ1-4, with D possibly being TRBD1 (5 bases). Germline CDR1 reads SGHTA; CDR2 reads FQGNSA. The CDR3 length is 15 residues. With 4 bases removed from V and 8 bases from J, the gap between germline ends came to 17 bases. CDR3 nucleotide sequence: TGTGCCAGCAGCTCTGCGGGACGGAGGAGCGAAAAACTGTTTTTT. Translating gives CASSSAGRRSEKLFF.

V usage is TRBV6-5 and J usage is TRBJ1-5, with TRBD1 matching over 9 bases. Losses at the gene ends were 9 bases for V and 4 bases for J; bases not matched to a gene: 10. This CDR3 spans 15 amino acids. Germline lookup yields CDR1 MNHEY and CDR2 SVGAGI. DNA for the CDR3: TGTGCCAGTAACAGGGGGCGGGATTCTAATCAGCCCCAGCATTTT. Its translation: CASNRGRDSNQPQHF.

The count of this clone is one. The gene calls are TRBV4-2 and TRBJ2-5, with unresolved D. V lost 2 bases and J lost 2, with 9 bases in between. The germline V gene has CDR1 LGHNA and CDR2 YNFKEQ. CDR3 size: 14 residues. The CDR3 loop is CASSQPGPQETQYF. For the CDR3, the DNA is TGTGCCAGCAGCCAACCGGGTCCACAAGAGACCCAGTACTTC.

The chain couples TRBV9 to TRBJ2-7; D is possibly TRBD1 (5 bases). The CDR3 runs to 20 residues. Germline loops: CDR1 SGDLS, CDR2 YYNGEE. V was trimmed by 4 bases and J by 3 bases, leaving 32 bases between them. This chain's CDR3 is CASSRNSPPQGVFKVYEQYF. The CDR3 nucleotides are TGTGCCAGCAGCCGCAACTCTCCGCCCCAAGGGGTGTTCAAGGTCTACGAGCAGTACTTC.

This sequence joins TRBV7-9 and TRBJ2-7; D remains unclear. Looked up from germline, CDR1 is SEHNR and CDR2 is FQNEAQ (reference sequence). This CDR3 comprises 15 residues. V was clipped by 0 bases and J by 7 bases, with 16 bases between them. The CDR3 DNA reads TGTGCCAGCAGCTTAGCGGGTGTACTTCCCGGGGAGCAGTACTTC. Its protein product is CASSLAGVLPGEQYF.

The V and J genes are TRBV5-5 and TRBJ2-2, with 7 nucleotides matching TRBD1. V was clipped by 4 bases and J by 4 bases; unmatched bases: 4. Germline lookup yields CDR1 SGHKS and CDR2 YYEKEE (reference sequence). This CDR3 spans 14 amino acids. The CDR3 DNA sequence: TGTGCCAGCAGCCAGGGGACAGCCACCGGGGAGCTGTTTTTT. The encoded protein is CASSQGTATGELFF.

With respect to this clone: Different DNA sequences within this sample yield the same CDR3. The CDR3 nucleotides read TGTGCCAGCAGCCCTACAGGGGGAAGCAATCAGCCCCAGCATTTT. This encodes CASSPTGGSNQPQHF. The gene calls are TRBV7-2 and TRBJ1-5; 8 nucleotides agree with TRBD1. The CDR3 loop spans 15 amino acids. CDR1 and CDR2 (germline): SGHTA, FQGNSA. V lost 5 bases and J lost 1; bases outside the gene matches: 4. Looking up the rest from reference TRBV7-2 and TRBJ1-5 gives the full variable domain: GAGVSQSPSNKVTEKGKDVELRCDPISGHTALYWYRQSLGQGLEFLIYFQGNSAPDKSGLPSDRFSAERTGGSVSTLTIQRTQQEDSAVYLCASSPTGGSNQPQHFGDGTRLSIL.

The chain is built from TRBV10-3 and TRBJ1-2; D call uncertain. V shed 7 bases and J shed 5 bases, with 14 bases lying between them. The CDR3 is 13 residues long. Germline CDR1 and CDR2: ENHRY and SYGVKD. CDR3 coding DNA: TGTGCCATCAAGCCCTCAAGTCGGTATGGCTACACCTTC. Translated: CAIKPSSRYGYTF.

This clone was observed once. The CDR3 coding sequence is TGCGCCAGCAGCCAAGAAATGTGGCAAAACCTGAAGGATACGCAGTATTTT. This sequence encodes CASSQEMWQNLKDTQYF. The V gene is TRBV4-3, the J gene TRBJ2-3; D uncertain. V gave up 0 bases and J gave up 6 bases, with 19 bases separating them. This CDR3 region has 17 residues. Per germline, CDR1 LGHNA and CDR2 YSLEER.